The table lists the clone carrying this T cell receptor (beta chain) with many counts. The antigen is unknown. The data derive from a study of blood T cells in healthy people across ages. General study findings and limits: Observed TCR beta diversity showed a strong correlation with the percentage of naive T cells as measured by flow cytometry.

Roughly 10 milliliters of peripheral blood were drawn from each donor. A J-beta primer mix and a sample-barcoded 5' primer were used in a second PCR of about 6 to 12 cycles. TCRdb fed the 5' RACE reads into MiXCR, producing one record per CDR3 protein. This sample has about 570,000 distinct CDR3 sequences, with about 27% found just once. This CDR3 comprises 14 residues. V shed 3 bases, J shed 3 bases, and the junction held 5 bases outside the gene matches. The germline V gene encodes CDR1 SGHDN and CDR2 FVKESK. This same sample was also part of a study on T cells of mothers and their children. That paper states: Overlap in related mother-child pairs always slightly exceeded unrelated pairs, never significantly.

V gene TRBV14 combines with J gene TRBJ2-7; TRBD1 aligns across 7 bases. The sample taken for sequencing was blood. The source is a boy younger than 10 in good health. The chain's CDR3 is CASSQYTGVYEQYF. The CDR3 DNA follows: TGTGCCAGCAGCCAGTACACAGGGGTCTACGAGCAGTACTTC.